This T cell receptor (beta chain) is drawn from a study of T cell responses to AZD1222 COVID-19 vaccine. Study-wide results and limits: The reported proportion of spike-specific TCRs targeting unmutated variant regions was nearly half. Females made up more of the donors, who were largely white British, and clonal diversity may have come out too low. Researchers took repertoire samples only after the peak T cell response had come.

Of note for this clone: Its matching antigen is unknown.

V lost 3 bases, J lost 6 bases, and 11 bases lay in between. CDR1 and CDR2 (germline): ENHRY, SYGVKD. The CDR3 sequence is 13 residues long. Here immunoSEQ multiplex PCR was the method, and the copy in TCRdb shows in-frame clones only, minus some. The sample carries about 120,000 clones, about 88% recorded once. Pooled together were second doses at about 4 or about 12 weeks. The J gene is TRBJ1-1, the V gene TRBV10-3; D remains ambiguous. Sequencing was performed on peripheral blood, taken 28 days after the second AZD1222 dose. The TCR was taken from an adult who received the AZD1222 COVID-19 vaccine. The chain's CDR3 is CAISDHGIAEAFF. In DNA, the CDR3 is TGTGCCATCAGTGACCACGGGATCGCTGAAGCTTTCTTT.